The 6 T cell receptor beta chains presented below share a single source sample, sequenced in a study of blood T cell repertoires in COVID-19 (dated by TCRdb to about 2020). Preparation of the library involved the immunoSEQ multiplex PCR assay. TCRdb stores this immuneACCESS table with in-frame sequences only. Part of the clones is absent; in the studies checked, under half of the shortfall reflects unresolved V genes, and no reason is known for the rest. The sample records approximately 58,000 clones, approximately 80% of which are singletons. Together, the top ten hold around 5.9% of the sample. Material: peripheral blood. These receptors originate from a woman aged 55-69 years with acute or convalescent COVID-19.

The chain joins TRBV7-3 to TRBJ1-6; D might be TRBD1 (5 bases). The CDR3 runs 13 residues. V was cut by 8 bases and J by 8 bases, with 13 bases left in between. Germline CDR1 SGHTA, CDR2 FQGTGA. The CDR3 region is CASGRGGDSPLHF. CDR3 in DNA: TGTGCCAGCGGGAGGGGAGGGGATTCACCCCTCCACTTT.

The J gene is TRBJ1-3, the V gene TRBV5-1; 7 positions match TRBD1. The CDR3 is 17 residues long. Germline V gene lookup returns CDR1 SGHRS and CDR2 YFSETQ. The V segment lost 5 bases and the J segment 0 bases; nucleotides outside the gene matches: 11. The CDR3 nucleotides read TGCGCCAGCAGACGCACCACAGGGGATATCTCTGGAAACACCATATATTTT. This sequence encodes CASRRTTGDISGNTIYF.

The chain carries TRBV15 and TRBJ1-4; TRBD1 matches 11 bases. CDR3 size: 16 residues. CDR1 and CDR2 (germline): LNHNV, YYDKDF (reference sequence). With V trimmed by 1 base and J by 4 bases, 2 bases remained unmatched. The CDR3 coding sequence is TGTGCCACCAGCAGAGGAGGGACAGGGGGTAATGAAAAACTGTTTTTT. Translation: CATSRGGTGGNEKLFF.

V usage is TRBV9 and J usage is TRBJ2-3, with 11 bases lining up with TRBD2. The CDR3 has 16 residues. Germline V CDR1 and CDR2: SGDLS, YYNGEE. V lost 0 bases, J lost 3 bases, and 3 bases stayed unmatched. The CDR3 DNA reads as TGTGCCAGCAGCGTAGAACTAGCGGGGGATACAGATACGCAGTATTTT. This gives the protein CASSVELAGDTDTQYF.

A few counts support this clone. V and J are TRBV11-3 and TRBJ1-6; no reliable D call. The germline V gene encodes CDR1 SGHNT and CDR2 YENEEA. V gave up 1 base and J gave up 7 bases, with 5 bases separating them. This CDR3 is 13 amino acids long. CDR3 sequence (DNA): TGTGCCAGCAGCTTAGGGAGGAATTCACCCCTCCACTTT. Its translation is CASSLGRNSPLHF.

This chain's CDR3 is CASSQDGQGDTHGYTF. CDR3 in DNA: TGCGCCAGCAGCCAAGACGGACAGGGAGATACCCATGGCTACACCTTC. This chain links TRBV4-1 with TRBJ1-2, with 8 nucleotides matching TRBD1. V dropped 0 bases and J dropped 6; count of bases not matched to a gene: 9. There are 16 residues in the CDR3. Germline V CDR1 and CDR2: MGHRA, YSYEKL.